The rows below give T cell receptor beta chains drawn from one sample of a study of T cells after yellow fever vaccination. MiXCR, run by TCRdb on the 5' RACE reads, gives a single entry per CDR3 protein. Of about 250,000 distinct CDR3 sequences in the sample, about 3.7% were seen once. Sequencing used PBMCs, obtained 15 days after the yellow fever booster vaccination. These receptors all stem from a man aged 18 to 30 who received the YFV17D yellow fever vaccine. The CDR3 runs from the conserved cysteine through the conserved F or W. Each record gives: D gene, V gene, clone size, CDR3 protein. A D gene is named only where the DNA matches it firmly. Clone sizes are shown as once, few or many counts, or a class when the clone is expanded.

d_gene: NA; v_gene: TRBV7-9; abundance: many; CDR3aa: CASSLAQINSPLHF
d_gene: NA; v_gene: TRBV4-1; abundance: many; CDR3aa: CASSQVDRQHQETQYF
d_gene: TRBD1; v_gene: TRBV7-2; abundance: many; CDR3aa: CASSYTGGHADTQYF
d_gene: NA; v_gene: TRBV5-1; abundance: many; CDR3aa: CASSLDPGIPNGYTF
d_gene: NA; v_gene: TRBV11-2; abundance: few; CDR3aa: CASSLRPVTFRRLDYEQYF
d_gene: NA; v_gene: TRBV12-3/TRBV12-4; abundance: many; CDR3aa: CASSTTSYNEQFF
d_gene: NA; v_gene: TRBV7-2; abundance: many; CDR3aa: CASSLTQGRSGGYTF
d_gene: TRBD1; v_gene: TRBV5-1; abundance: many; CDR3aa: CASSPGTGGSEAFF
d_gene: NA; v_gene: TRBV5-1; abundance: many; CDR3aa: CASSLVGGGYTF
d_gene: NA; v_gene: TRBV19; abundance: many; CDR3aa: CASSIDPTGNQPQHF
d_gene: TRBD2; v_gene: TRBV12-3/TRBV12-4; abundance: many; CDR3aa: CASGLAGGPGTGELFF
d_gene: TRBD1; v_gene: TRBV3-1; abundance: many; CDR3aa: CASSTSGTGGEQYF
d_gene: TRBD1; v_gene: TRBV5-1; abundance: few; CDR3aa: CASSGTGRGSYEQYF
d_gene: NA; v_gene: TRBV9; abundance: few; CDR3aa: CASSADSSVNYGYTF
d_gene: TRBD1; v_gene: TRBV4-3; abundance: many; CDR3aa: CASSPQGAHGYTF
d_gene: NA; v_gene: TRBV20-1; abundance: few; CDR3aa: CSARDRVGHNEQFF
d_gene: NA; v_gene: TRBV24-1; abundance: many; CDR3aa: CATSVGWHQPQHF
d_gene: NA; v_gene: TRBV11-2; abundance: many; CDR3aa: CASSQRAYGAGELFF
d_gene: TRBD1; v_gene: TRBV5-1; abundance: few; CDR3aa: CASSSTGPGELFF
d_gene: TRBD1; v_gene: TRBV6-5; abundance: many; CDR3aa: CASSRGQANTGELFF
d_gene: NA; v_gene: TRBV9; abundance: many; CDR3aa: CASSVADSYQPQHF
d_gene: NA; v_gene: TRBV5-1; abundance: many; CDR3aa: CASSLDRGWGEKLFF
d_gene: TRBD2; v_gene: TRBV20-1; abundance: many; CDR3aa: CSAAVSQDRTGGEQYF
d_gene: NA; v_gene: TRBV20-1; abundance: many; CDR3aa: CSASADWPGELFF
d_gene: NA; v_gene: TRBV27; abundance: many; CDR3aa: CASSQGIEAFF
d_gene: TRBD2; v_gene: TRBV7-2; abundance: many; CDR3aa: CASSLAVSSGGETQYF
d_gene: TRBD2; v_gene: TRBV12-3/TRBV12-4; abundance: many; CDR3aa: CASRTGTRNREQYF
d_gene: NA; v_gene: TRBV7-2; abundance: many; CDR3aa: CASSADWGATYEQYF
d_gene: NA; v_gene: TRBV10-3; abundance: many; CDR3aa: CAISDEEGQPQHF
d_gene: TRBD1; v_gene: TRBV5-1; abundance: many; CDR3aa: CASSLDRGLTTGELFF